This T cell receptor beta chain originates from a study of shared clonotypes between healthy human individuals. Naive CD8 cells were CD45RO-negative, positively selected for CCR7, excluding terminally differentiated effector memory CD45RA+ cells. Produced via immunoSEQ multiplex PCR; TCRdb's table is partial and in-frame only. Of about 2.1 million clones listed, roughly 95% are singletons. The TCR comes from a man between 18 and 29 years old in good health. Some clones in this sample may be carry-over from other donors' samples. Sequenced sample: naive CD8+ T cells from PBMCs.

CDR3: CASRSGHYSNQPQHF. The CDR3 DNA reads TGTGCCAGCAGGTCGGGACATTATAGCAATCAGCCCCAGCATTTT. V and J are TRBV28 and TRBJ1-5, with a tentative D call TRBD1 (6 bases). Germline CDR1 and CDR2: MDHEN and SYDVKM. This CDR3 is 15 amino acids long. Trimming stripped 6 bases from V and 0 bases from J, with 12 bases between.